These 32 T cell receptor beta chains came from one sample sequenced in a study of OX40 agonist ivuxolimab in advanced cancers. Produced via immunoSEQ multiplex PCR; TCRdb's table is partial and in-frame only. Among around 65,000 clones, 80% to 95% were seen once, and the ten largest hold approximately 18%. Material: CD4+ or CD8+ T cells sorted from blood, obtained in a trial of the OX40 agonist ivuxolimab. These receptors all stem from an adult with an advanced solid tumor such as melanoma, head and neck, liver or kidney cancer.

This clone has only one observation. The J gene is TRBJ2-7, the V gene TRBV7-8, with D possibly called TRBD1 or TRBD2 (5 bases each). CDR3 length: 15 amino acids. CDR1 is SGHVS and CDR2 is FQNEAQ in the germline V gene. V was cut by 5 bases and J by 2 bases, with 16 bases left in between. This CDR3 reads CASSVTGTVAYEQYF. Written as DNA, the CDR3 is TGTGCCAGCAGCGTTACCGGGACGGTAGCCTACGAGCAGTACTTC.

The chain couples TRBV2 to TRBJ1-6; the D gene is possibly TRBD1 (5 bases). CDR3 size: 13 residues. V was trimmed by 10 bases and J by 7 bases, leaving 14 bases between them. Per the germline V gene, CDR1 is SNHLY and CDR2 is FYNNEI. The DNA of the CDR3 is TGTGCCACAGCCGGGACGGTAAATTCACCCCTCCACTTT. This codes for CATAGTVNSPLHF.

This chain connects TRBV27 to TRBJ2-7, with a possible D match to TRBD1 (6 bases). The CDR3 totals 17 residues. Germline CDR1 and CDR2: MNHEY and SMNVEV (reference sequence). The germline V and J ends were trimmed by 6 bases and 1 base, with 22 bases remaining between them. The CDR3 DNA sequence: TGTGCCAGCAGACCTGGGGCCAACCTAGGGGGATCCTACGAGCAGTACTTC. Its translation is CASRPGANLGGSYEQYF.

This chain joins TRBV27 and TRBJ1-5; perhaps TRBD1 as D (6 bases). The CDR3 extends over 14 amino acids. V lost 5 bases to trimming and J lost 4 bases, with 12 bases between them. The V gene's germline CDR1 is MNHEY and CDR2 SMNVEV (reference sequence). Written as DNA, the CDR3 is TGTGCCAGCAGTCCCCGACAGGTAAATCAGCCCCAGCATTTT. Translation: CASSPRQVNQPQHF.

The V gene is TRBV14, the J gene TRBJ2-1; 7 bases line up with TRBD2. The CDR3 runs 16 residues. Germline CDR1 SGHDN, CDR2 FVKESK. Germline trimming cut 0 bases from V and 2 bases from J; bases unmatched to any gene: 4. This CDR3 is CASSQEERGPYNEQFF. The DNA for the CDR3 is TGTGCCAGCAGCCAAGAAGAGCGGGGCCCCTACAATGAGCAGTTCTTC.

This clone appeared a single time. V and J are TRBV29-1 and TRBJ1-2; a possible D gene is TRBD1 (5 bases). This CDR3 comprises 12 residues. From germline, CDR1 is SQVTM and CDR2 ANQGSEA. Trimming took 3 bases from V and 7 from J, leaving 12 bases between them. The CDR3 sequence is CSVEGQGIGYTF. The CDR3 DNA reads as TGCAGCGTTGAGGGTCAGGGTATTGGCTACACCTTC.

This chain uses TRBV18 with TRBJ2-1; perhaps TRBD1 as D (6 bases). CDR3 size: 19 residues. Between the trimmed V and J ends, which lost 3 bases and 2 bases, there was a span of 23 bases. Looked up from germline, CDR1 is KGHSH and CDR2 is LQKENI. The CDR3 DNA is TGTGCCAGCTCACCCCTCCAGTTTACCTCTACAGGGACCTACAATGAGCAGTTCTTC. Protein product: CASSPLQFTSTGTYNEQFF.

This chain uses TRBV27 with TRBJ2-1; 8 bases are a match to TRBD2. V was clipped by 7 bases and J by 0 bases; unmatched bases: 14. The CDR3 is 18 residues long. CDR1 is MNHEY, CDR2 SMNVEV, per germline (reference sequence). The CDR3 reads CASNVAGPFTSSYNEQFF. The CDR3 nucleotides read TGTGCCAGCAACGTAGCGGGGCCTTTTACGAGCTCCTACAATGAGCAGTTCTTC.

The chain couples TRBV6-1 to TRBJ1-2; 10 positions match TRBD1. The CDR3 covers 17 residues. With 3 bases clipped from V and 4 bases from J, the junction kept 11 bases outside the gene matches. Germline V CDR1 and CDR2: MNHNS, SASEGT. The DNA for the CDR3 is TGTGCCAGCAGTGACATACCAAGGACAGGGGGGGGCTATGGCTACACCTTC. It codes for CASSDIPRTGGGYGYTF.

V and J are TRBV2 and TRBJ2-3; D is ambiguous. Germline CDR1 SNHLY, CDR2 FYNNEI. Trimming took off 9 bases at V and 3 bases at J, with 13 bases between the two ends. The CDR3 is 13 amino acids. In DNA form, the CDR3 reads TGTGCCAGTCGGGTCCTGGTAACAGATACGCAGTATTTT. This translates into CASRVLVTDTQYF.

The chain recombines TRBV27 with TRBJ2-7, with TRBD1 identical over 8 bases. V shed 6 bases and J 4 bases; nucleotides not matched to a gene: 11. This CDR3 region has 15 residues. CDR1 is MNHEY and CDR2 is SMNVEV in the germline V gene (reference sequence). CDR3: CASSQGRTGFYEQYF. As DNA, the CDR3 is TGTGCCAGCAGCCAGGGCAGGACAGGGTTTTACGAGCAGTACTTC.

The rearrangement uses TRBV2 and TRBJ2-3; D is tentatively TRBD1 or TRBD2 (5 bases each). The length of the CDR3 is 15 residues. CDR1 is SNHLY, CDR2 FYNNEI, per germline. The V end lost 7 bases, the J end lost 0 bases, and 14 bases lay between the germline ends. Here the CDR3 DNA reads TGTGCCAGCAACCTTCGTTGGGGGAGCACAGATACGCAGTATTTT. It yields the protein CASNLRWGSTDTQYF. The full variable domain, completed using reference TRBV2 and TRBJ2-3, is EPEVTQTPSHQVTQMGQEVILRCVPISNHLYFYWYRQILGQKVEFLVSFYNNEISEKSEIFDDQFSVERPDGSNFTLKIRSTKLEDSAMYFCASNLRWGSTDTQYFGPGTRLTVL.

This clone was seen a few times. The V call is TRBV2, the J call TRBJ2-3; 11 nucleotides match TRBD2. The CDR3 spans 18 residues. CDR1 and CDR2 (germline): SNHLY, FYNNEI. Germline trimming cut 3 bases from V and 2 bases from J; bases unmatched to any gene: 10. In DNA, the CDR3 is TGTGCCAGCAGTGATTGGGCGGGACTAGCGGCTAACACAGATACGCAGTATTTT. Residues: CASSDWAGLAANTDTQYF.

The table lists this clone with a count of one. The chain combines TRBV9 with TRBJ1-1; tentatively, D is TRBD1 (5 bases). The CDR3 length is 16 residues. CDR1 is SGDLS and CDR2 is YYNGEE in the germline V gene. Trimming left V 7 bases short and J 4 bases short, with 23 bases between. CDR3 region: CASESRQGARPTEAFF. CDR3 sequence (DNA): TGTGCCAGCGAGTCCCGGCAGGGCGCTAGACCCACTGAAGCTTTCTTT.

The genes are TRBV7-8 and TRBJ1-4; the D gene is possibly TRBD1 (5 bases). Trimming left V 2 bases short and J 0 bases short, with 7 bases between. The CDR3 length is 15 residues. The V gene's germline CDR1 is SGHVS and CDR2 FQNEAQ. CDR3 sequence (DNA): TGTGCCAGCAGCTTAACGACAGCAACTAATGAAAAACTGTTTTTT. It encodes CASSLTTATNEKLFF.

J is TRBJ2-1 and V is TRBV27; D perhaps matches TRBD2 (7 bases). V lost 2 bases and J lost 0, with 20 bases in between. CDR1 is MNHEY and CDR2 is SMNVEV in the germline V gene (reference sequence). This CDR3 comprises 19 residues. CDR3 nucleotide sequence: TGTGCCAGCAGTTTAAGGCTCTGGGGGGGCGGTAGCTCCTACAATGAGCAGTTCTTC. Amino acids: CASSLRLWGGGSSYNEQFF.

This clone was seen only once. The J gene is TRBJ1-3, the V gene TRBV19, with a weak D call TRBD1 (6 bases). The CDR3 extends over 17 amino acids. Germline CDR1 LNHDA, CDR2 SQIVND (reference sequence). With 8 bases removed from V and 0 bases from J, the gap between germline ends came to 20 bases. CDR3 residues: CASSMGDIYNSGNTIYF. CDR3 nucleotides: TGTGCCAGTTCCATGGGGGACATCTATAACTCTGGAAACACCATATATTTT.

The CDR3 reads CASSVGEEGLNYGYTF. As DNA, the CDR3 is TGTGCCAGCAGCGTAGGGGAGGAGGGACTAAACTATGGCTACACCTTC. This chain joins TRBV9 and TRBJ1-2, with a weak D call TRBD1 (5 bases). The germline gives CDR1 SGDLS, CDR2 YYNGEE. The CDR3 is 16 amino acids. V was trimmed by 0 bases and J by 2 bases, leaving 14 bases between them.

The chain joins TRBV4-1 to TRBJ2-3, with 8 bases that match TRBD2. Germline V gene lookup returns CDR1 MGHRA and CDR2 YSYEKL. The CDR3 is 16 amino acids. V shed 5 bases and J 3 bases; nucleotides not matched to a gene: 10. The CDR3 reads CASSSPPAGATDTQYF. Written as DNA, the CDR3 is TGCGCCAGCAGCTCCCCACCAGCGGGGGCAACAGATACGCAGTATTTT.

The rearrangement joins TRBV6-4 to TRBJ1-5, with 8 bases matching TRBD1. The germline CDR1 and CDR2 sequences are MRHNA and SNTAGT. The CDR3 covers 13 residues. Germline trimming cut 11 bases from V and 7 bases from J; bases unmatched to any gene: 10. CDR3 in amino acids: CAARGQGKQPQHF. CDR3 DNA sequence: TGTGCCGCCCGTGGACAGGGTAAACAGCCCCAGCATTTT.

In DNA form, the CDR3 reads TGTGCCAGCAGACCCGGGATCAGCTCCTACGAGCAGTACTTC. Its protein is CASRPGISSYEQYF. V is TRBV6-5 and J is TRBJ2-7; D is perhaps TRBD2 (5 bases). The V end was cut by 6 bases, the J end by 0 bases, with 12 bases between. This CDR3 spans 14 amino acids. Germline assignment: CDR1 MNHEY and CDR2 SVGAGI.

The V and J genes are TRBV10-2 and TRBJ2-3; 8 bases align to TRBD2. V lost 6 bases, J lost 1 base, and 12 bases stayed unmatched. Germline CDR1 and CDR2: WSHSY and SAAADI. The CDR3 is 17 amino acids. As DNA, the CDR3 is TGCGCCAGCAGGACTAGCGAAGTCACCTCAGGCACAGATACGCAGTATTTT. Amino acids: CASRTSEVTSGTDTQYF.

V is TRBV19 and J is TRBJ1-2; D may be TRBD1 (6 bases). CDR3 length: 13 amino acids. V was trimmed by 7 bases and J by 4 bases, leaving 13 bases between them. Per germline, CDR1 LNHDA and CDR2 SQIVND (reference sequence). CDR3 nucleotides: TGTGCCAGTACCCAAGGGGGGGGCTATGGCTACACCTTC. Amino acid sequence: CASTQGGGYGYTF.

This chain joins TRBV5-1 and TRBJ1-1; unclear D gene. V was clipped by 1 base and J by 6 bases, with 13 bases between them. The germline V gene has CDR1 SGHRS and CDR2 YFSETQ. The CDR3 runs 14 residues. The CDR3 DNA sequence: TGCGCCAGCAGCTTGTTTTTAGAGGGATCTGAAGCTTTCTTT. Its translation: CASSLFLEGSEAFF.

The chain uses TRBV10-1 and TRBJ1-2; a possible D gene is TRBD1 (5 bases). CDR3 size: 12 residues. Trimming took off 2 bases at V and 8 bases at J, with 9 bases between the two ends. Germline CDR1 WNHNN, CDR2 SYGVQD (reference sequence). The CDR3 DNA reads as TGCGCCAGCAGTGAGGGGACTGGGGGCTACACCTTC. Translating gives CASSEGTGGYTF.

The chain employs TRBV28 and TRBJ1-5; 9 bases match TRBD1. V trimming: 5 bases; J trimming: 4 bases; junction bases outside the gene matches: 0. CDR3 size: 13 residues. In germline, CDR1 is MDHEN, CDR2 SYDVKM. CDR3 residues: CASSDRGNQPQHF. The CDR3 DNA reads as TGTGCCAGCAGTGACAGGGGGAATCAGCCCCAGCATTTT.

CDR3 nucleotide sequence: TGTGCCAGCAGCTATACTTTAGGGGCCGATGTAAAACTGTTTTTT. Protein sequence: CASSYTLGADVKLFF. The chain combines TRBV7-3 with TRBJ1-4, with D tentatively TRBD1 (5 bases). Trimming took 4 bases from V and 10 from J, leaving 19 bases between them. Germline-derived CDR1 and CDR2 are SGHTA and FQGTGA. This CDR3 is built from 15 residues.

The chain has TRBV5-1 and TRBJ1-1; D gene unclear. Between the trimmed V and J ends, which lost 4 bases and 2 bases, there was a span of 6 bases. Germline-derived CDR1 and CDR2 are SGHRS and YFSETQ. There are 12 residues in the CDR3. This CDR3 reads CASSKENTEAFF. CDR3 sequence (DNA): TGCGCCAGCAGCAAAGAAAACACTGAAGCTTTCTTT.

This sequence joins TRBV29-1 and TRBJ1-2; no clear D gene. The CDR3 contains 14 residues. CDR1 and CDR2 from the germline V gene are SQVTM and ANQGSEA. V gave up 4 bases and J gave up 1 base, with 13 bases separating them. This CDR3 is CSVGNSPFNYGYTF. The CDR3 DNA sequence: TGCAGCGTTGGTAATTCCCCGTTTAACTATGGCTACACCTTC.

The chain employs TRBV6-5 and TRBJ2-3; 8 bases match TRBD2. CDR3 length: 16 residues. The J segment lost 6 bases and the V segment lost 0 bases, leaving 8 bases of the junction unmatched. Germline values: CDR1 MNHEY, CDR2 SVGAGI. The CDR3 sequence is CASSYSASGGGDTQYF. In DNA form, the CDR3 reads TGTGCCAGCAGTTACTCGGCCAGCGGGGGTGGGGATACGCAGTATTTT.

The rearrangement joins TRBV6-1 to TRBJ2-1, with 9 positions matching TRBD2. The CDR3 has 14 amino acids. Germline V gene sequence: CDR1 MNHNS, CDR2 SASEGT. Germline trimming cut 8 bases from V and 0 bases from J; bases unmatched to any gene: 2. In nucleotides, the CDR3 is TGTGCCAGCTGTAGCGGGGGCTCCTACAATGAGCAGTTCTTC. Translated, it gives CASCSGGSYNEQFF.

The rearrangement joins TRBV9 to TRBJ2-3; TRBD2 matches at 12 bases. Germline CDR1 SGDLS, CDR2 YYNGEE. The CDR3 consists of 15 residues. Trimming took 3 bases from V and 4 from J; bases not matched to a gene: 3. This CDR3 reads CASSGPSGGADTQYF. The CDR3 DNA reads as TGTGCCAGCAGCGGACCTAGCGGGGGGGCAGATACGCAGTATTTT.